This entry lists 22 T cell receptor beta chains sequenced from one sample in a study of Ad26.COV2.S vaccination and SARS-CoV-2 variants. Treatment noted: around 19 received Ad26.COV2.S at low or high dose, single or two shots; 5 received placebo; per-sample allocation not given. Following the first vaccine or placebo injection, samples were taken on day 63. TCRdb's table, derived via immunoSEQ multiplex PCR, lists solely in-frame clones and lacks some. This repertoire shows under 550,000 clones, about nine tenths found once; its top ten account for over 9%. The sample consisted of peripheral blood, taken in a trial of Ad26.COV2.S vaccine versus placebo. The receptors stem from a person between 18 and 60 years old who received the Ad26.COV2.S COVID-19 vaccine or a placebo.

V gene TRBV6-2 or TRBV6-3 combines with J gene TRBJ2-7, with D perhaps being TRBD1 or TRBD2 (5 bases each). Germline V gives CDR1 MNHEY, CDR2 SVGEGT. V lost 5 bases and J 4 bases, leaving 18 bases between the germline ends. The CDR3 is 15 residues long. In nucleotides, the CDR3 is TGTGCCAGCAGTAAGAGACTATTGGCAGGGTACGAGCAGTACTTC. This gives the protein CASSKRLLAGYEQYF.

Here the CDR3 DNA reads TGTGCCAGCATTTTAGCGGGAACGAAGGACGAGCAGTACTTC. As protein: CASILAGTKDEQYF. The V and J genes are TRBV6-6 and TRBJ2-7; 8 bases are shared with TRBD2. The J segment lost 5 bases and the V segment lost 7 bases, leaving 10 bases of the junction unmatched. CDR3 length: 14 amino acids. Germline V gene sequence: CDR1 MNHNY, CDR2 SVGAGI (reference sequence).

The chain links TRBV2 to TRBJ2-3, with 7 bases fitting TRBD2. The CDR3 has 16 residues. Trimming removed 5 bases from V and 5 bases from J; junction bases left unmatched: 13. Germline loops: CDR1 SNHLY, CDR2 FYNNEI. CDR3: CASSSIRWEGRDTQYF. The CDR3 DNA follows: TGTGCCAGCAGTTCGATCAGGTGGGAGGGCCGAGATACGCAGTATTTT.

V gene TRBV27 combines with J gene TRBJ1-4; D not resolved. Trimming stripped 9 bases from V and 0 bases from J, with 5 bases between. CDR3 length equals 12 residues. From germline, CDR1 is MNHEY and CDR2 SMNVEV (reference sequence). The CDR3 DNA sequence: TGTGCCAGTGGAGCAACTAATGAAAAACTGTTTTTT. Protein sequence: CASGATNEKLFF.

This clone was recorded once. The chain combines TRBV4-1 with TRBJ2-3; D gene unclear. CDR3 length: 14 residues. Germline CDR1 MGHRA, CDR2 YSYEKL. V dropped 0 bases and J dropped 3 bases, with 7 bases sitting between them. This CDR3 reads CASSQEPETDTQYF. The CDR3 coding sequence is TGCGCCAGCAGCCAAGAGCCGGAAACAGATACGCAGTATTTT.

The chain has TRBV12-3 or TRBV12-4 and TRBJ1-1; D gene unclear. Trimming removed 4 bases from V and 1 base from J, with 7 bases in between. The CDR3 contains 13 residues. Here the CDR3 reads CASSSDGNTEAFF. The CDR3 bases are TGTGCCAGCAGTTCGGACGGGAACACTGAAGCTTTCTTT.

V usage is TRBV29-1 and J usage is TRBJ2-7, with 9 bases matching TRBD1. Germline V gives CDR1 SQVTM, CDR2 ANQGSEA. Trimming cost V 7 bases and J 6 bases; bases outside gene matches: 13. The CDR3 length is 14 residues. CDR3 coding DNA: TGCAGCGCCCGCCGGACTCAGGACAGGGGCGAGCAGTACTTC. Translation gives CSARRTQDRGEQYF.

This clone has just one count. The rearrangement links TRBV30 to TRBJ1-2, with 9 bases identical to TRBD1. Per germline, CDR1 GTSNPN and CDR2 SVGIG (reference sequence). Trimming removed 3 bases from V and 6 bases from J; junction bases left unmatched: 5. This CDR3 region has 13 residues. CDR3 sequence: CAWSLRQGDGYTF. The CDR3 DNA follows: TGTGCCTGGAGCTTGAGACAGGGGGATGGCTACACCTTC.

The genes are TRBV13 and TRBJ2-1; 12 bases are shared with TRBD2. Trimming removed 4 bases from V and 0 bases from J; junction bases left unmatched: 4. Germline V lookup: CDR1 PRHDT, CDR2 FYEKMQ (reference sequence). This CDR3 comprises 17 residues. The CDR3 region has the DNA TGTGCCAGCAGCTCCGGACTAGCGGGGAGCTCCTACAATGAGCAGTTCTTC. Its translation is CASSSGLAGSSYNEQFF.

The chain uses TRBV7-2 and TRBJ1-5; D gene unclear. Germline V gene data show CDR1 as SGHTA and CDR2 as FQGNSA. The germline V and J ends were trimmed by 5 bases and 9 bases, with 14 bases remaining between them. This CDR3 contains 13 residues. The CDR3 spells CASSATALGPQHF. CDR3 in DNA: TGTGCCAGCAGCGCAACCGCACTGGGGCCCCAGCATTTT.

This chain links TRBV30 with TRBJ2-7; tentatively, D is TRBD1 (7 bases). V lost 4 bases to trimming and J lost 6 bases, with 16 bases between them. Per germline, CDR1 GTSNPN and CDR2 SVGIG (reference sequence). CDR3 size: 13 residues. The CDR3, as DNA: TGTGCCTGGACAGGGGGGTCTCTACGCGAGCAGTACTTC. Encoded protein: CAWTGGSLREQYF.

The rearrangement joins TRBV27 to TRBJ1-4, with D possibly matching TRBD1 (6 bases). Germline-derived CDR1 and CDR2 are MNHEY and SMNVEV (reference sequence). The V end was cut by 4 bases, the J end by 4 bases, with 16 bases between. The CDR3 is 16 amino acids. The CDR3 loop reads CASSSVSGAGNEKLFF. CDR3 bases: TGTGCCAGCAGTTCTGTTTCAGGGGCCGGTAATGAAAAACTGTTTTTT.

The V call is TRBV28, the J call TRBJ2-7; 8 nucleotides agree with TRBD1. Germline V lookup: CDR1 MDHEN, CDR2 SYDVKM. With 8 bases clipped from V and 6 bases from J, the junction kept 15 bases outside the gene matches. This CDR3 region has 15 residues. In nucleotides, the CDR3 is TGTGCCAGCCATACAGGTGGGCAGGGGGCTCGCGAGCAGTACTTC. Its translation is CASHTGGQGAREQYF.

This clone was counted at least ten times. The chain joins TRBV9 to TRBJ2-2, with D possibly being TRBD1 or TRBD2 (5 bases each). The length of the CDR3 is 15 residues. CDR1 is SGDLS and CDR2 is YYNGEE in the germline V gene. V gave up 0 bases and J gave up 4 bases, with 10 bases separating them. The CDR3 nucleotides read TGTGCCAGCAGCGTAGTATCGGGGACCACCGGGGAGCTGTTTTTT. Residues: CASSVVSGTTGELFF.

This clone was found a few times. The rearrangement joins TRBV28 to TRBJ2-3; possible D gene TRBD2, 5 bases. This CDR3 is 16 amino acids long. Looked up from germline, CDR1 is MDHEN and CDR2 is SYDVKM. The V and J ends lost 6 bases and 1 base respectively, with 17 bases between them. The CDR3 region has the DNA TGTGCCAGCAGCCTAAGGGAGCCGGCGGGCACAGATACGCAGTATTTT. This codes for CASSLREPAGTDTQYF.

This chain connects TRBV24-1 to TRBJ1-5, with 8 bases fitting TRBD1. The CDR3 contains 17 residues. The V gene end was trimmed by 4 bases and the J gene end by 1 base; junction bases not matched to a gene: 8. Germline CDR1 is KGHDR and CDR2 is SFDVKD. CDR3 DNA: TGTGCCACCAGTGAGACCTCCGGACAGGGAAGCAATCAGCCCCAGCATTTT. It yields the protein CATSETSGQGSNQPQHF.

V usage is TRBV4-1 and J usage is TRBJ2-1; 11 nucleotides match TRBD2. Losses at the gene ends were 4 bases for V and 2 bases for J; bases not matched to a gene: 13. The CDR3 consists of 19 residues. From germline, CDR1 is MGHRA and CDR2 YSYEKL. CDR3 sequence (DNA): TGCGCCAGCAGCCGTCAGGTCCTAGCGGGAGGTCTCCCCTACAATGAGCAGTTCTTC. Protein sequence: CASSRQVLAGGLPYNEQFF.

This clone was seen just once. The rearrangement links TRBV6-2 or TRBV6-3 to TRBJ1-5; D gene ambiguous. There are 16 residues in the CDR3. Trimming cost V 6 bases and J 2 bases, with 17 bases left between them. Germline CDR1 is MNHEY and CDR2 is SVGEGT. The CDR3 spells CASSPTWAARNQPQHF. CDR3 DNA sequence: TGTGCCAGCAGCCCTACTTGGGCAGCTCGCAATCAGCCCCAGCATTTT.

This chain joins TRBV11-2 and TRBJ2-4, with a tentative D call TRBD2 (5 bases). The length of the CDR3 is 15 residues. Trimming pared 1 base from V and 4 bases from J, leaving 11 bases between. Germline loops: CDR1 SGHAT, CDR2 FQNNGV. The CDR3 coding sequence is TGTGCCAGCAGCTTAGTTAGAGGGATTAAAAACATTCAGTACTTC. Protein: CASSLVRGIKNIQYF.

This rearrangement joins TRBV2 to TRBJ2-2, with 7 bases lining up with TRBD2. Per germline, CDR1 SNHLY and CDR2 FYNNEI. The V segment lost 8 bases and the J segment 7 bases; nucleotides outside the gene matches: 10. The CDR3 is 14 residues long. The CDR3 bases are TGTGCCAGCGGGGGGAGCGGGACCGGCGGGGAGCTGTTTTTT. This codes for CASGGSGTGGELFF.

The chain links TRBV2 to TRBJ2-5; 7 bases fit TRBD1. J gave up 3 bases and V 6 bases, and 4 bases lay outside the gene matches. The CDR3 covers 13 residues. The germline V gene has CDR1 SNHLY and CDR2 FYNNEI. This chain's CDR3 is CASSYTGEETQYF. CDR3 nucleotides: TGTGCCAGCAGCTATACAGGGGAAGAGACCCAGTACTTC.

The rearrangement uses TRBV18 and TRBJ2-5; D gene unclear. V dropped 4 bases and J dropped 2 bases, with 8 bases sitting between them. CDR3 length equals 13 residues. CDR1 and CDR2 (germline): KGHSH, LQKENI. The CDR3 region is CASSRALQETQYF. CDR3 nucleotides: TGTGCCAGCTCACGGGCGCTACAAGAGACCCAGTACTTC.